The 16 T cell receptor beta chains reported below all come from one sample, sequenced in a study of blood T cell repertoires in COVID-19. Data came from immunoSEQ multiplex PCR; TCRdb stores just in-frame clones and leaves some out. The sample lists fewer than 250,000 clones, 84% occurring once. Sequencing input: peripheral blood. The source of these receptors is a man aged 45-65 years with acute or convalescent COVID-19.

The V and J genes are TRBV21-1 and TRBJ2-3; the DNA was not compared with TRBD2, the D call given in the table. TRBV21-1 is marked as a pseudogene. The CDR3 length is 13 residues. The CDR3 DNA follows: TGTGAGGGGGCTAGCGGGAGCACAGATACGCAGTATTTT. Protein: CEGASGSTDTQYF.

The V and J genes are TRBV7-6 and TRBJ2-3, with 11 bases fitting TRBD2. V lost 3 bases to trimming and J lost 4 bases; unmatched junction nucleotides: 3. The CDR3 runs to 15 residues. Germline CDR1 is SGHVS and CDR2 is FNYEAQ. The CDR3 region is CASSLFSGRADTQYF. DNA of the CDR3: TGTGCCAGCAGCTTGTTTAGCGGGAGGGCAGATACGCAGTATTTT.

This sequence joins TRBV6-4 and TRBJ2-3; TRBD1 might be the D (5 bases). Germline CDR1 MRHNA, CDR2 SNTAGT. Trimming shortened V by 6 bases and J by 0 bases, and 10 bases separated the two germline ends. This CDR3 has 14 amino acids. The CDR3 DNA is TGTGCCAGCAGGGAGACAGCTAGCACAGATACGCAGTATTTT. Translating it yields CASRETASTDTQYF.

The rearrangement uses TRBV3-1 (or the pseudogene TRBV3-2) and TRBJ2-3; 10 nucleotides align to TRBD2. Germline-derived CDR1 and CDR2 are LGHDT and YNNKEL (reference sequence). Trimming took 8 bases from V and 2 from J; bases not matched to a gene: 7. The CDR3 has 15 residues. CDR3 sequence reads: CASSSGLAVTDTQYF. The CDR3 coding sequence is TGTGCCAGCTCAAGTGGACTAGCGGTCACAGATACGCAGTATTTT.

This chain links TRBV15 with TRBJ2-5; 9 bases fit TRBD1. The CDR3 spans 14 residues. Losses at the gene ends were 4 bases for V and 5 bases for J; bases not matched to a gene: 5. Germline values: CDR1 LNHNV, CDR2 YYDKDF (reference sequence). CDR3 nucleotides: TGTGCCACCAGCAAGGACAGGGGATGGGAGACCCAGTACTTC. Encoded protein: CATSKDRGWETQYF.

The chain is built from TRBV7-6 and TRBJ2-7; 8 bases are shared with TRBD1. V lost 2 bases to trimming and J lost 2 bases; unmatched junction nucleotides: 2. The CDR3 contains 14 residues. CDR1 and CDR2 (germline): SGHVS, FNYEAQ. CDR3 amino acids: CASSLSGGTYEQYF. The CDR3 nucleotides read TGTGCCAGCAGCTTATCAGGGGGCACCTACGAGCAGTACTTC.

The chain joins TRBV18 to TRBJ1-5, with D possibly TRBD1 on 6 matching bases. This CDR3 contains 15 residues. Germline CDR1 and CDR2: KGHSH and LQKENI. Trimming cost V 2 bases and J 7 bases, with 15 bases left between them. The CDR3 coding sequence is TGTGCCAGCTCACCAGGGCAGGGGAAGTTGCAGCCCCAGCATTTT. Protein sequence: CASSPGQGKLQPQHF.

This clone appeared many times. V is TRBV7-9 and J is TRBJ2-7; tentatively, D is TRBD1 (5 bases). Germline V gene data show CDR1 as SEHNR and CDR2 as FQNEAQ (reference sequence). This CDR3 has 14 amino acids. Trimming shortened V by 1 base and J by 2 bases, and 9 bases separated the two germline ends. CDR3 amino acids: CASSLEIGAYEQYF. The CDR3 DNA reads TGTGCCAGCAGCTTAGAGATAGGGGCCTACGAGCAGTACTTC.

This chain connects TRBV21-1 to TRBJ2-3; the table assigns TRBD2, which was not confirmed against the DNA. TRBV21-1 is shown as a pseudogene. The CDR3 has 16 amino acids. CDR3 DNA sequence: TGTGCCAGCAGCAAAAGGGAGGGCGCAAGGACAGATACGCAGTATTTT. Encoded protein: CASSKREGARTDTQYF.

The rearrangement uses TRBV27 and TRBJ2-7, with 8 nucleotides matching TRBD1. This CDR3 spans 15 amino acids. Germline CDR1 reads MNHEY; CDR2 reads SMNVEV (reference sequence). V lost 5 bases to trimming and J lost 0 bases; unmatched junction nucleotides: 6. CDR3 sequence reads: CASSRTGGSSYEQYF. CDR3 coding DNA: TGTGCCAGCAGTCGCACAGGGGGTTCCTCCTACGAGCAGTACTTC.

The chain carries TRBV6-5 and TRBJ1-2; D is ambiguous. The CDR3 runs to 15 residues. Germline V gene sequence: CDR1 MNHEY, CDR2 SVGAGI. Trimming stripped 8 bases from V and 5 bases from J, with 21 bases between. In nucleotides, the CDR3 is TGTGCCAGCGAGAGCACAGTCAAGTCGGGGTATGGCTACACCTTC. Translated: CASESTVKSGYGYTF.

This chain links TRBV11-2 with TRBJ2-3; D remains ambiguous. CDR3 length: 16 residues. With 3 bases removed from V and 2 bases from J, the gap between germline ends came to 15 bases. Germline-derived CDR1 and CDR2 are SGHAT and FQNNGV. CDR3 amino acids: CASSFHQRSFTDTQYF. DNA of the CDR3: TGTGCCAGCAGCTTTCATCAGCGATCTTTCACAGATACGCAGTATTTT.

V usage is TRBV5-8 and J usage is TRBJ1-6; weak D call: TRBD1 (6 bases). Germline V gene lookup returns CDR1 SGHTS and CDR2 YDEGEE. The CDR3 loop spans 15 amino acids. Trimming left V 5 bases short and J 1 base short, with 10 bases between. CDR3 region: CASRGGGSYNSPLHF. DNA of the CDR3: TGTGCCAGCAGGGGAGGGGGATCCTATAATTCACCCCTCCACTTT.

V gene TRBV7-9 combines with J gene TRBJ2-2; 7 nucleotides align to TRBD1. CDR1 is SEHNR, CDR2 FQNEAQ, per germline (reference sequence). Germline trimming cut 4 bases from V and 4 bases from J; bases unmatched to any gene: 3. This CDR3 is built from 14 residues. DNA of the CDR3: TGTGCCAGCAGCTCAACAGGGGTCACCGGGGAGCTGTTTTTT. It codes for CASSSTGVTGELFF.

This clone was recorded only once. As DNA, the CDR3 is TGCGCCAGCAGCTTTCCCGTACCGCCGGGGGATACGCAGTATTTT. It yields the protein CASSFPVPPGDTQYF. J is TRBJ2-3 and V is TRBV5-1; tentative D call: TRBD2 (5 bases). The V end lost 2 bases, the J end lost 6 bases, and 16 bases lay between the germline ends. The CDR3 consists of 15 residues. In germline, CDR1 is SGHRS, CDR2 YFSETQ.

At least ten counts were recorded for this clone. This chain joins TRBV9 and TRBJ2-7, with a possible D match to TRBD1 (5 bases). The V and J ends lost 3 bases and 5 bases respectively, with 12 bases between them. Germline loops: CDR1 SGDLS, CDR2 YYNGEE. CDR3 size: 13 residues. As DNA, the CDR3 is TGTGCCAGCAGCGCTCACCTCAGGGACGAGCAGTACTTC. This translates into CASSAHLRDEQYF.